The T cell receptor beta chain under discussion was sequenced for a study of blood T cell repertoires in COVID-19. The wider study: Some COVID-19 samples were acute and others convalescent; all came from the United States, Italy and Spain. PBMCs, B-cell-depleted T cells, or T cells were the source of the cDNA or gDNA that made up the material.

The CDR3 length is 16 residues. Germline CDR1 is LNHDA and CDR2 is SQIVND (reference sequence). V was pared by 10 bases and J by 1 base, with 20 bases between. Original methodology: Nucleated cell counts were estimated from reference gene primer amplification. Using immunoSEQ multiplex PCR, the repertoire was profiled, and TCRdb retains in-frame clones only, with some absent. That table gives V, J and clone size, and the DNA gave D and trimming. Among just over 300,000 clones listed, about nine tenths were seen once. This clonotype was sampled from a man in his late teens or twenties with active or convalescent COVID-19. The rearrangement links TRBV19 to TRBJ1-5, with a tentative D call TRBD1 (5 bases). The sequencing sample was made of peripheral blood. The CDR3 is CATAKGKGFSNQPQHF. CDR3 DNA: TGTGCCACAGCAAAGGGGAAGGGCTTCAGCAATCAGCCCCAGCATTTT.